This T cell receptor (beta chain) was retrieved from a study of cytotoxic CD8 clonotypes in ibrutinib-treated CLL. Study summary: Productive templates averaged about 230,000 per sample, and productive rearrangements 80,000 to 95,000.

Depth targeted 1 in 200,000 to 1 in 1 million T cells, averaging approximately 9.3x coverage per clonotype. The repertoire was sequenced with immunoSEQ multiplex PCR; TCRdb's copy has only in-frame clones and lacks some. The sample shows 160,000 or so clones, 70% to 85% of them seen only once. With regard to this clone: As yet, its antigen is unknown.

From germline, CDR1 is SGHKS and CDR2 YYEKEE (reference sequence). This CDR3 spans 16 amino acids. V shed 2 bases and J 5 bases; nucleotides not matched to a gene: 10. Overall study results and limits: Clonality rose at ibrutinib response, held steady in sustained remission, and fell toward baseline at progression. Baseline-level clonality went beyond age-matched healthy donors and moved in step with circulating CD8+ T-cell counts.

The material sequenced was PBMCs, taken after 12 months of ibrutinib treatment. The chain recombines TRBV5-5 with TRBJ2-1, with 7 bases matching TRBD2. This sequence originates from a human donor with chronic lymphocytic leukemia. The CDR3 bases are TGTGCCAGCAGCTTCCTGACTAGCCAGGTTAACAATGAGCAGTTCTTC. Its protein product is CASSFLTSQVNNEQFF.